This section outlines one TCR beta chain sequence together with its context. With V trimmed by 0 bases and J by 2 bases, 11 bases remained unmatched. The germline CDR1 and CDR2 sequences are SGHTA and FQGNSA. CDR3 length: 19 amino acids. The data stem from a study of shared clonotypes between healthy human individuals. Profiled with immunoSEQ multiplex PCR; TCRdb holds only in-frame clones, not every one. The table lists a few million clones, over 85% of them singletons, with 0.13% to 0.15% in the top ten. The gene calls are TRBV7-2 and TRBJ2-3, with 10 bases lining up with TRBD2. Sequenced material: naive CD4+ T cells sorted from blood. Specified subset: CD45RA+ positively selected. The sequence was obtained from a man aged 18 to 29 in good health. The CDR3 region has the DNA TGTGCCAGCAGCTTAGCGAGGGGCAGCGGGAGGGCTGTCACAGATACGCAGTATTTT. Protein product: CASSLARGSGRAVTDTQYF.